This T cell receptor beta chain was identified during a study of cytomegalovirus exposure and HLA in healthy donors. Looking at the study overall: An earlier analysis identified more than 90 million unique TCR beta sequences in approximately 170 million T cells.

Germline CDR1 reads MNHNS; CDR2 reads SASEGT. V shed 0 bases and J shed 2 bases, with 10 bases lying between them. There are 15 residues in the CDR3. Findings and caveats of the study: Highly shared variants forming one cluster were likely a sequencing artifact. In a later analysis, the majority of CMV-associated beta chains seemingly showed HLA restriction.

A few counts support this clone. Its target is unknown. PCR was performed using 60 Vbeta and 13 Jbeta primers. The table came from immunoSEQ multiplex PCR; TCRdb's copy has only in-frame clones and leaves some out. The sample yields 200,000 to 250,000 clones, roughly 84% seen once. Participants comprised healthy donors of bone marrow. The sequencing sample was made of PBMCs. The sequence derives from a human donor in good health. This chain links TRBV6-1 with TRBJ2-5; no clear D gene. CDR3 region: CASSEAPGTQETQYF. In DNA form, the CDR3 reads TGTGCCAGCAGTGAAGCTCCGGGTACTCAAGAGACCCAGTACTTC.